A selection of T cell receptor beta chains follows, all from one sample in a study of blood T cell repertoires in COVID-19. Here immunoSEQ multiplex PCR was the method, and the copy in TCRdb shows in-frame clones only, minus some. The sample contains 250,000 or so clones, 70% to 90% of which appear only once. Sequenced sample: PBMCs or T cells enriched from blood (not recorded which). These receptors came from a woman between 45 and 65 years old who had been exposed to COVID-19. Both conserved end residues are part of each CDR3. The D gene is left open where the match is weak. Clone size is given for some rows only: seen once, a few or many times, or a class if the clone is expanded.

j_gene	v_gene	abundance	d_gene	CDR3aa
TRBJ2-5	TRBV28	NA	NA	CASSRGLQETQYF
TRBJ2-4	TRBV4-3	NA	NA	CASSHSWGPAKNIQYF
TRBJ1-5	TRBV10-3	NA	NA	CAISATGFPDQPQHF
TRBJ1-5	TRBV19	NA	TRBD1	CASGTVGNQPQHF
TRBJ1-5	TRBV3-1/TRBV3-2	NA	NA	CASSQGPAEGSNQPQHF
TRBJ1-6	TRBV6-4	once	NA	CASSEARSSPLHF
TRBJ2-5	TRBV19	few	TRBD1	CASSIGTGGGVTQYF
TRBJ1-2	TRBV6-1	once	TRBD1	CASSQAGQGVLGVHGYTF
TRBJ2-1	TRBV15	NA	NA	CATSRDHGGSSYNEQFF
TRBJ2-7	TRBV7-9	NA	TRBD2	CASSPRSGGPYYEQYF
TRBJ2-7	TRBV18	NA	TRBD1	CASSAGGREQYF
TRBJ2-1	TRBV6-5	NA	NA	CASSYSAFDEQFF
TRBJ1-2	TRBV5-4	NA	NA	CASSFEVRGRGDGYTF
TRBJ1-2	TRBV19	NA	NA	CATQGLDYGYTF
TRBJ1-6	TRBV10-2	NA	TRBD1	CASSESTPGQWNSPLHF
TRBJ1-6	TRBV5-6	NA	NA	CASSRGTPFNSPLHF
TRBJ1-1	TRBV12-3/TRBV12-4	few	NA	CASSLVTAKAFF
TRBJ2-2	TRBV4-3	NA	TRBD2	CASSHGTSGGNTGELFF
TRBJ1-5	TRBV27	NA	NA	CASSPLGGADQPQHF
TRBJ1-3	TRBV3-1/TRBV3-2	few	NA	CASSFIGNTIYF
TRBJ2-7	TRBV3-1/TRBV3-2	NA	NA	CATTGYEQYF
TRBJ1-6	TRBV6-4	NA	NA	CASSRTGTYNSPLHF
TRBJ2-1	TRBV28	NA	NA	CASGQLGGQGTYNEQFF
TRBJ1-1	TRBV19	NA	NA	CASSPGITGLNTEAFF
TRBJ1-5	TRBV19	NA	NA	CASSRQSNQPQHF
TRBJ1-2	TRBV9	NA	NA	CASSVGQNYGYTF
TRBJ2-1	TRBV5-1	NA	TRBD2	CASSGLAGSNEQFF
TRBJ2-6	TRBV27	NA	NA	CASIRPGGANVLTF
TRBJ2-5	TRBV6-2/TRBV6-3	NA	TRBD1	CASSTGGSTYQTQYF
TRBJ2-1	TRBV5-4	NA	NA	CASNQGGTRGQFF
TRBJ1-2	TRBV24-1	few	NA	CATSDLLHGYTF
TRBJ2-1	TRBV10-3	few	NA	CAISGLGQVYNEQFF
TRBJ1-1	TRBV3-1/TRBV3-2	NA	NA	CASSQSRGEAFF
TRBJ1-4	TRBV6-5	NA	TRBD1	CASSYSGQINEKLFF
TRBJ1-4	TRBV27	NA	NA	CASSSNRDYEKLFF
TRBJ1-1	TRBV4-3	NA	TRBD1	CASSQARTGKNTEAFF
TRBJ1-5	TRBV23-1	NA	NA	CASSPTGGSGRSNQPQHF
TRBJ1-6	TRBV19	NA	NA	CASSPGGRGNSPLHF
TRBJ2-7	TRBV18	NA	TRBD2	CASSPRDYHYEQYF
TRBJ2-2	TRBV11-2	NA	TRBD1	CASSPRVNRGSNTGELFF
TRBJ1-2	TRBV10-3	NA	NA	CAISSPGADSYGYTF
TRBJ2-3	TRBV18	NA	TRBD2	CASSPSGGYTDTQYF
TRBJ2-5	TRBV29-1	NA	TRBD2	CSVRTSGQETQYF
TRBJ1-5	TRBV24-1	NA	NA	CATSDYGIITLSNQPQHF
TRBJ2-2	TRBV29-1	NA	NA	CSVGSGNTGELFF
TRBJ1-1	TRBV28	NA	NA	CASNDPGPAGNTEAFF
TRBJ1-2	TRBV28	once	TRBD1	CASRIPDRGQDGYTF
TRBJ2-3	TRBV29-1	NA	NA	CSVGDTTSTDTQYF
TRBJ2-2	TRBV2	NA	TRBD1	CASSGTGISGELFF
TRBJ1-2	TRBV4-3	NA	NA	CASSQTGLPGYGYTF